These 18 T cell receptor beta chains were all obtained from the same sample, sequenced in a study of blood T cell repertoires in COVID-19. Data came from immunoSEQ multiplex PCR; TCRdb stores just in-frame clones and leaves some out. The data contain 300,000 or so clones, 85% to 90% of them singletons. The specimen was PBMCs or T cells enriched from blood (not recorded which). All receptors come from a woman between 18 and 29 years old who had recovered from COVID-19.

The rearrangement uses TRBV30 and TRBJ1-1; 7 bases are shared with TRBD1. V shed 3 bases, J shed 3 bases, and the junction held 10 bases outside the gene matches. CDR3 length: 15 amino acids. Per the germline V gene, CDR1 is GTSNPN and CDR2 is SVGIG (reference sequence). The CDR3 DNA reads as TGTGCCTGGAGCCGGGACAGCCTTAGGGACACTGAAGCTTTCTTT. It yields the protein CAWSRDSLRDTEAFF.

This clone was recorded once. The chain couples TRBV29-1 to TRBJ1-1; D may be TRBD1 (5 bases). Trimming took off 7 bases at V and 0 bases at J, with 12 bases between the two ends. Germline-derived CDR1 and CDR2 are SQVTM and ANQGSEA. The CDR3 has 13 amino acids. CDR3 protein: CSDRGTVNTEAFF. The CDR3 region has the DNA TGCAGCGACCGCGGGACGGTGAACACTGAAGCTTTCTTT.

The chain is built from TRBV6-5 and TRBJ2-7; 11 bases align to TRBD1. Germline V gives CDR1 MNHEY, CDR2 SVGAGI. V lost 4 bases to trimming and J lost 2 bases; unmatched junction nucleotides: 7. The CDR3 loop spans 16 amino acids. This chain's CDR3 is CASSWDPGQGAYEQYF. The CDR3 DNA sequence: TGTGCCAGCAGTTGGGATCCGGGACAGGGGGCCTACGAGCAGTACTTC.

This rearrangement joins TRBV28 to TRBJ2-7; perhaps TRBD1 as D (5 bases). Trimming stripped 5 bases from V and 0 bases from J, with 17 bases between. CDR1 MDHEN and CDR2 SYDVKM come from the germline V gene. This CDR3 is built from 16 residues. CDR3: CASSPLTTGASYEQYF. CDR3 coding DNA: TGTGCCAGCAGTCCCCTAACCACAGGCGCCTCCTACGAGCAGTACTTC.

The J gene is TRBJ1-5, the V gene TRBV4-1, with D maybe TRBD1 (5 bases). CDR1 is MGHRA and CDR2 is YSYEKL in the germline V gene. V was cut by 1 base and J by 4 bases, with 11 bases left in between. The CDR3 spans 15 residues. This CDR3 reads CASSQGPGVNQPQHF. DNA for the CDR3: TGCGCCAGCAGCCAAGGGCCGGGGGTAAATCAGCCCCAGCATTTT.

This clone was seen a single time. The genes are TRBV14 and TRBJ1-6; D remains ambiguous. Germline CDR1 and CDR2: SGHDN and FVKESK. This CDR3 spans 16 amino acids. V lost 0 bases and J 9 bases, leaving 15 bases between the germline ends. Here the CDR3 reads CASSQDEIFAGSPLHF. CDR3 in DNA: TGTGCCAGCAGCCAAGATGAAATCTTCGCGGGTTCACCCCTCCACTTT.

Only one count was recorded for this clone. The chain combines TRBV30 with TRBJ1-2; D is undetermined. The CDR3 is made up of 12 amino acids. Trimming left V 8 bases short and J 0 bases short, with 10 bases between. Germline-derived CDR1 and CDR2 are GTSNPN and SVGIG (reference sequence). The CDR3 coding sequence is TGTGCCCGGGTATCCTCTAACTATGGCTACACCTTC. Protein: CARVSSNYGYTF.

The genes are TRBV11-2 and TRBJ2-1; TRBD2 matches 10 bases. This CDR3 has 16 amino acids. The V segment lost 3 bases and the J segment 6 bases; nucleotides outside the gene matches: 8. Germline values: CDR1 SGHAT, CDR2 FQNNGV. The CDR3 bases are TGTGCCAGCAGCTTGTTGTCTAGCGGGAGCTTCAATGAGCAGTTCTTC. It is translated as CASSLLSSGSFNEQFF. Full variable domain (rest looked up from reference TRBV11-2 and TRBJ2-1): EAGVAQSPRYKIIEKRQSVAFWCNPISGHATLYWYQQILGQGPKLLIQFQNNGVVDDSQLPKDRFSAERLKGVDSTLKIQPAKLEDSAVYLCASSLLSSGSFNEQFFGPGTRLTVL.

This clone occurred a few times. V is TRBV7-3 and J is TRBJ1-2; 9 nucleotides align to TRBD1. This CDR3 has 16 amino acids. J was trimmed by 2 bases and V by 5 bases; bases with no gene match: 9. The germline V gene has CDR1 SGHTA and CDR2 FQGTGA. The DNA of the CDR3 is TGTGCCAGCAGCCATACAGGGGGCGGGAAGAACTATGGCTACACCTTC. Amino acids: CASSHTGGGKNYGYTF.

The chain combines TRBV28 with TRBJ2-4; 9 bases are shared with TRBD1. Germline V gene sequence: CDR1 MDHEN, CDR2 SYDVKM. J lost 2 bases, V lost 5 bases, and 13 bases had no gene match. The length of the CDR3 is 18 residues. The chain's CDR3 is CASSQPSDRGSTKNIQYF. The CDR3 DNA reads TGTGCCAGCAGTCAACCCTCGGACAGGGGCTCGACCAAAAACATTCAGTACTTC.

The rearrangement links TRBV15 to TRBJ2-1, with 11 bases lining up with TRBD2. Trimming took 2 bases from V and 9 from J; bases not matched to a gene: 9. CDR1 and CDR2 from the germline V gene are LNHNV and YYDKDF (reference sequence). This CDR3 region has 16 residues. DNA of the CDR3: TGTGCCACCAGCAGAAATAGCGGGGGGGCCGGGTTTGAGCAGTTCTTC. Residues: CATSRNSGGAGFEQFF.

The CDR3 DNA is TGTGCCAGCAGCTCAACCTACGAGCAGTACTTC. It codes for CASSSTYEQYF. The chain combines TRBV11-3 with TRBJ2-7; D is ambiguous. Trimming left V 4 bases short and J 2 bases short, with 3 bases between. CDR1 is SGHNT and CDR2 is YENEEA in the germline V gene. This CDR3 spans 11 amino acids.

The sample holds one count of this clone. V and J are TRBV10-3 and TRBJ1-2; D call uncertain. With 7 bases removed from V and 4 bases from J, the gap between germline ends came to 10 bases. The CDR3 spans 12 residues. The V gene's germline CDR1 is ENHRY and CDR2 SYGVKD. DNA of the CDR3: TGTGCCATCACCGGGGAAACCTATGGCTACACCTTC. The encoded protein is CAITGETYGYTF.

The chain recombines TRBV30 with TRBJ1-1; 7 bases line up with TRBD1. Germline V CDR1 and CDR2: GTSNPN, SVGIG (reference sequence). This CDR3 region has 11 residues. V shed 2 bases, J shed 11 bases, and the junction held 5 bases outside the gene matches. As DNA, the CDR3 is TGTGCCTGGAGTACCACAGGGGACGCTTTCTTT. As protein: CAWSTTGDAFF.

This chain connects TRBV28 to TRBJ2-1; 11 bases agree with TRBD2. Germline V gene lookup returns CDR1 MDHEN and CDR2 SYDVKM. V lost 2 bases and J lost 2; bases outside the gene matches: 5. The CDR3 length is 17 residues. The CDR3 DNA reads TGTGCCAGCAGTTTACCGACTAGCGGGAAGACCTACAATGAGCAGTTCTTC. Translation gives CASSLPTSGKTYNEQFF.

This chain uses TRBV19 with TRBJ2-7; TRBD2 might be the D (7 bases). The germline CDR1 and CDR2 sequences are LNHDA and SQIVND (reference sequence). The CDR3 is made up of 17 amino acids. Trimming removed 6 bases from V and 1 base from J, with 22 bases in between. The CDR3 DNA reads TGTGCCAGTAGCCCCTGGGGGGGCGGAGGGCCGTCCTACGAGCAGTACTTC. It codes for CASSPWGGGGPSYEQYF. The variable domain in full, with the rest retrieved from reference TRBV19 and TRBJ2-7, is DGGITQSPKYLFRKEGQNVTLSCEQNLNHDAMYWYRQDPGQGLRLIYYSQIVNDFQKGDIAEGYSVSREKKESFPLTVTSAQKNPTAFYLCASSPWGGGGPSYEQYFGPGTRLTVT.

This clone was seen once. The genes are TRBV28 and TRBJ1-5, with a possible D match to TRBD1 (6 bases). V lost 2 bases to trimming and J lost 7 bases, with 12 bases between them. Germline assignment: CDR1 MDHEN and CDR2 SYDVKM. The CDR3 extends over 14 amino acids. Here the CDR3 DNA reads TGTGCCAGCAGTTTAGGGGGCCCTATCCAGCCCCAGCATTTT. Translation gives CASSLGGPIQPQHF.

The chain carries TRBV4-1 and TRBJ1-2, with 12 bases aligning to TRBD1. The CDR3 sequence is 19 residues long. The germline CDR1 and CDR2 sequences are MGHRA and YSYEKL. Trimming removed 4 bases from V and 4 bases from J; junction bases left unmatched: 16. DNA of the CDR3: TGCGCCAGCAGCCTCAGTCACGGGACAGGGGGCGAAGGCGTCTATGGCTACACCTTC. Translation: CASSLSHGTGGEGVYGYTF.